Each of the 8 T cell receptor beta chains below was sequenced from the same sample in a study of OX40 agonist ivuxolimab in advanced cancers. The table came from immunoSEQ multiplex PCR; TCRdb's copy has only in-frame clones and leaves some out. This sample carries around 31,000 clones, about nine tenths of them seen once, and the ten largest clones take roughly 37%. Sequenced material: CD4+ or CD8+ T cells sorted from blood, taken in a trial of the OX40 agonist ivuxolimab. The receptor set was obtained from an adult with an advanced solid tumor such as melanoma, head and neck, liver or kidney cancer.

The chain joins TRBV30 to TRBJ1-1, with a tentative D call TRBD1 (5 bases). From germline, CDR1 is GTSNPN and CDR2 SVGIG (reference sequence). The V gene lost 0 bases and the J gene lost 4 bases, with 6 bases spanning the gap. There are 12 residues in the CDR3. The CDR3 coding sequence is TGTGCCTGGAGTGTGGGGGGCACTGAAGCTTTCTTT. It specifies CAWSVGGTEAFF.

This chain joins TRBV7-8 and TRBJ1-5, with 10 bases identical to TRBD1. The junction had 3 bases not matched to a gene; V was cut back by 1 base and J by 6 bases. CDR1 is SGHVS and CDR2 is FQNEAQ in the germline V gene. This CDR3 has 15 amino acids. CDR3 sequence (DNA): TGTGCCAGCAGCTTAGGTGGACAGGGGGTTCAGCCCCAGCATTTT. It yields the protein CASSLGGQGVQPQHF. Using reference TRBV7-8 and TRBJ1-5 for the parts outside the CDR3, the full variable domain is GAGVSQSPRYKVAKRGQDVALRCDPISGHVSLFWYQQALGQGPEFLTYFQNEAQLDKSGLPSDRFFAERPEGSVSTLKIQRTQQEDSAVYLCASSLGGQGVQPQHFGDGTRLSIL.

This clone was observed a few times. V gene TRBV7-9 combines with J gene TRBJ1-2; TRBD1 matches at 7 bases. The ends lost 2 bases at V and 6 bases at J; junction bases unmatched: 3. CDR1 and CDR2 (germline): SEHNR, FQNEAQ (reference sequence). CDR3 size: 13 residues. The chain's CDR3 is CASSLPGGHGYTF. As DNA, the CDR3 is TGTGCCAGCAGCTTACCAGGGGGGCATGGCTACACCTTC.

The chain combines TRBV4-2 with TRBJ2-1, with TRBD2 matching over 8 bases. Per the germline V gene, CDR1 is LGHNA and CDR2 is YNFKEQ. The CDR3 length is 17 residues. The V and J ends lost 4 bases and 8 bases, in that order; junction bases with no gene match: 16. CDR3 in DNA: TGTGCCAGCAGCCCCGAGGGGGGGCTAGCGGGCCGCTATGAGCAGTTCTTC. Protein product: CASSPEGGLAGRYEQFF.

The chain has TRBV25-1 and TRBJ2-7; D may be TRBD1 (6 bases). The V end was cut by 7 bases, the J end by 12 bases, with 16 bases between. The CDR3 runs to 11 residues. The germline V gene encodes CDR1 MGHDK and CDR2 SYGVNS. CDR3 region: CASKETGFLYF. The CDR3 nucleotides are TGTGCCAGCAAAGAAACAGGGTTCCTGTACTTC.

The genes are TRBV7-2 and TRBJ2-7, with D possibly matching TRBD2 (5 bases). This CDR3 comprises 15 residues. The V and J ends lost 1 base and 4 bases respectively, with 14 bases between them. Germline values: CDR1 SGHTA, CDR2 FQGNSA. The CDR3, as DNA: TGTGCCAGCAGCTTAGTGGGCGGAGAGGGTTACGAGCAGTACTTC. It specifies CASSLVGGEGYEQYF.

The CDR3 nucleotides are TGTGCCAGCAGTTACTCGAACAGGGAATATCAAGAGACCCAGTACTTC. It specifies CASSYSNREYQETQYF. The chain links TRBV6-5 to TRBJ2-5; weak D call: TRBD1 (6 bases). The CDR3 totals 16 residues. V was trimmed by 0 bases and J by 2 bases, leaving 13 bases between them. The germline gives CDR1 MNHEY, CDR2 SVGAGI.

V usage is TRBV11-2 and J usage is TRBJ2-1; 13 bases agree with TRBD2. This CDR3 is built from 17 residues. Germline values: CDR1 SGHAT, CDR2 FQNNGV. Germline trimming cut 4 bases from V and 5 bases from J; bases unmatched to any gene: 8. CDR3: CASSSPGTSGADNEQFF. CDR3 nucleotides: TGTGCCAGCAGCTCTCCCGGGACTAGCGGGGCAGACAATGAGCAGTTCTTC.